Listed here are 16 T cell receptor beta chains from one sample, sequenced in a study of sequential checkpoint blockade in melanoma. Specified treatment: randomized to nivolumab then ipilimumab (arm A) or the reverse (arm B). Profiled with immunoSEQ multiplex PCR; TCRdb holds only in-frame clones, not every one. The data hold 9,500 to 15,000 clones, with about four fifths observed a single time. The specimen was CD8+ T cells sorted from blood (inferred from file names), collected from a patient given nivolumab and ipilimumab in sequence. These receptors were collected from a human donor with melanoma.

V is TRBV6-1 and J is TRBJ2-3, with 7 bases aligning to TRBD2. Germline V gene lookup returns CDR1 MNHNS and CDR2 SASEGT. Trimming cost V 2 bases and J 6 bases; bases outside gene matches: 5. The CDR3 is 14 amino acids. The CDR3 DNA reads as TGTGCCAGCAGTGAATTTGGCGGGAGTGATACGCAGTATTTT. It is translated as CASSEFGGSDTQYF.

The chain combines TRBV5-1 with TRBJ2-3; TRBD1 matches at 8 bases. The germline gives CDR1 SGHRS, CDR2 YFSETQ. Trimming cost V 4 bases and J 4 bases; bases outside gene matches: 5. The CDR3 is made up of 14 amino acids. This CDR3 reads CASSPRTGPDTQYF. DNA for the CDR3: TGCGCCAGCAGCCCCAGGACAGGGCCAGATACGCAGTATTTT.

The gene calls are TRBV5-5 and TRBJ2-1; 7 bases fit TRBD2. The CDR3 loop spans 15 amino acids. V lost 4 bases, J lost 0 bases, and 4 bases stayed unmatched. The germline gives CDR1 SGHKS, CDR2 YYEKEE (reference sequence). CDR3 in DNA: TGTGCCAGCAGCCTGGGAGGGAGCTCCTACAATGAGCAGTTCTTC. Protein: CASSLGGSSYNEQFF.

CDR3 coding DNA: TGTGCCAGCTCACCATGGGATCCGGGAGTCCTAACAGATACGCAGTATTTT. Amino acids: CASSPWDPGVLTDTQYF. The chain carries TRBV18 and TRBJ2-3; D perhaps matches TRBD2 (6 bases). The CDR3 consists of 17 residues. Germline V gene lookup returns CDR1 KGHSH and CDR2 LQKENI. Trimming pared 2 bases from V and 3 bases from J, leaving 18 bases between.

This clone was counted a single time. The V gene is TRBV4-1, the J gene TRBJ1-3, with D hard to call. Germline assignment: CDR1 MGHRA and CDR2 YSYEKL. V was shortened by 0 bases and J by 0 bases, with 6 bases between the two germline ends. The CDR3 totals 15 residues. In DNA form, the CDR3 reads TGCGCCAGCAGCCAAGAACCCGGCTCTGGAAACACCATATATTTT. The encoded protein is CASSQEPGSGNTIYF.

The V call is TRBV7-9, the J call TRBJ2-7; maybe TRBD2 (5 bases). The CDR3 has 13 amino acids. Germline CDR1 SEHNR, CDR2 FQNEAQ (reference sequence). V was cut by 3 bases and J by 3 bases, with 9 bases left in between. The CDR3 sequence is CASSLGGYYEQYF. Here the CDR3 DNA reads TGTGCCAGCAGCTTGGGCGGGTACTACGAGCAGTACTTC.

The J gene is TRBJ2-1, the V gene TRBV4-1, with TRBD1 as a possible D gene (5 bases). CDR3 length: 16 residues. Germline V gene data show CDR1 as MGHRA and CDR2 as YSYEKL. V was clipped by 3 bases and J by 6 bases, with 18 bases between them. In nucleotides, the CDR3 is TGCGCCAGCAGCCACCCAGGGATATTGAGGAGCAATGAGCAGTTCTTC. Amino acids: CASSHPGILRSNEQFF.

The chain combines TRBV5-6 with TRBJ2-7; the D gene is possibly TRBD2 (6 bases). In germline, CDR1 is SGHDT, CDR2 YYEEEE. Trimming stripped 0 bases from V and 3 bases from J, with 10 bases between. The CDR3 contains 14 residues. CDR3 residues: CASSLGGGFYEQYF. CDR3 bases: TGTGCCAGCAGCTTGGGAGGAGGGTTCTACGAGCAGTACTTC.

V gene TRBV6-5 combines with J gene TRBJ2-3, with 10 bases aligning to TRBD1. Germline V gene data show CDR1 as MNHEY and CDR2 as SVGAGI. CDR3 length equals 14 residues. J gave up 6 bases and V 6 bases, and 6 bases lay outside the gene matches. The CDR3 loop is CASSWGQGMDTQYF. CDR3 coding DNA: TGTGCCAGCAGCTGGGGACAGGGGATGGATACGCAGTATTTT.

The J gene is TRBJ2-1, the V gene TRBV7-3; 12 bases fit TRBD2. Germline CDR1 SGHTA, CDR2 FQGTGA. Trimming cost V 2 bases and J 9 bases; bases outside gene matches: 5. The CDR3 contains 15 residues. In DNA, the CDR3 is TGTGCCAGCAGCTTAGCTAGCGGGAGGGCGGCTGAGCAGTTCTTC. Encoded protein: CASSLASGRAAEQFF.

Of note for this clone: An end of the junction differs from the germline gene, which may be a read error. The CDR3 DNA follows: TGCAGCGTTGAATGGCTAGCGCTCTTC. Amino acids: CSVEWLALF. The chain couples TRBV29-1 to TRBJ2-1; tentative D call: TRBD2 (6 bases). Germline CDR1 and CDR2: SQVTM and ANQGSEA. CDR3 length equals 9 residues.

The rearrangement uses TRBV4-1 and TRBJ1-3; perhaps TRBD1 as D (5 bases). Looked up from germline, CDR1 is MGHRA and CDR2 is YSYEKL. V shed 5 bases and J shed 0 bases, with 14 bases lying between them. There are 16 residues in the CDR3. CDR3 in amino acids: CASSVPTVNSGNTIYF. The CDR3 DNA follows: TGCGCCAGCAGCGTCCCGACAGTCAACTCTGGAAACACCATATATTTT.

The chain uses TRBV5-1 and TRBJ1-1; no firm D call. CDR1 is SGHRS and CDR2 is YFSETQ in the germline V gene. This CDR3 is 14 amino acids long. V was shortened by 4 bases and J by 1 base, with 11 bases between the two germline ends. The CDR3 sequence: CASSAYSGNTEAFF. The CDR3 DNA follows: TGCGCCAGCAGCGCGTACAGCGGGAACACTGAAGCTTTCTTT.

The V call is TRBV28, the J call TRBJ1-1, with a weak D call TRBD1 (5 bases). Germline-derived CDR1 and CDR2 are MDHEN and SYDVKM. V lost 1 base to trimming and J lost 6 bases, with 24 bases between them. The CDR3 covers 18 residues. CDR3 protein: CASSLSPGGEALRAEAFF. In nucleotides, the CDR3 is TGTGCCAGCAGTTTATCCCCAGGAGGGGAAGCCCTCCGTGCTGAAGCTTTCTTT.

CDR3 amino acids: CASSPPQAGPWTGQFF. CDR3 DNA sequence: TGTGCCAGCAGCCCACCCCAAGCGGGGCCTTGGACTGGTCAGTTCTTC. The chain is built from TRBV9 and TRBJ2-1; 7 bases line up with TRBD2. CDR1 SGDLS and CDR2 YYNGEE come from the germline V gene. CDR3 length: 16 residues. V trimming: 4 bases; J trimming: 13 bases; junction bases outside the gene matches: 20.

V is TRBV9 and J is TRBJ2-7; no reliable D call. The V gene lost 0 bases and the J gene lost 5 bases, with 12 bases spanning the gap. Germline values: CDR1 SGDLS, CDR2 YYNGEE. This CDR3 is 14 amino acids long. CDR3 sequence: CASSVGNPRDEQYF. In DNA form, the CDR3 reads TGTGCCAGCAGCGTAGGAAACCCACGGGACGAGCAGTACTTC.